Below, 20 T cell receptor beta chains from the same sample are listed, as sequenced in a study of blood T cells in healthy people across ages. A J-beta primer mix and a sample-barcoded 5' primer were used in a second PCR of about 7 to 11 cycles. MiXCR was run by TCRdb on the 5' RACE reads, yielding one entry per CDR3 protein. The data show some 1.5 million distinct CDR3 sequences, approximately 43% seen once. The specimen sequenced was blood. These receptors originate from a woman aged 18-29 years in good health.

Turning to this clonotype: Possible read error: a much larger clone is one base away. The V call is TRBV7-2, the J call TRBJ2-3; 10 bases are shared with TRBD2. The CDR3 length is 15 residues. J lost 1 base, V lost 8 bases, and 6 bases had no gene match. Germline loops: CDR1 SGHTA, CDR2 FQGNSA. The CDR3 here is CASGVGTSGTDTQYF. CDR3 in DNA: TGTGCCAGCGGCGTGGGGACTAGCGGCACAGATACGCAGTATTTT.

The count of this clonotype is one. CDR3 residues: CASSGTGGSEAFF. As DNA, the CDR3 is TGTGCCAGCAGCGGAACCGGGGGTAGTGAAGCTTTCTTT. This rearrangement joins TRBV9 to TRBJ1-1; TRBD1 is a possible D gene (5 bases). V lost 3 bases, J lost 7 bases, and 13 bases lay in between. CDR3 size: 13 residues. CDR1 and CDR2 (germline): SGDLS, YYNGEE.

The V and J genes are TRBV6-5 and TRBJ1-1; D may be TRBD1 (6 bases). Trimming took off 4 bases at V and 2 bases at J, with 20 bases between the two ends. This CDR3 has 17 residues. Looked up from germline, CDR1 is MNHEY and CDR2 is SVGAGI. The CDR3 DNA follows: TGTGCCAGCAGTTCCTTGACTATGGACAGAATTAACACTGAAGCTTTCTTT. Protein: CASSSLTMDRINTEAFF.

The V and J genes are TRBV7-2 and TRBJ2-3, with 10 bases identical to TRBD2. The CDR3 length is 16 residues. Germline V gene lookup returns CDR1 SGHTA and CDR2 FQGNSA. V was pared by 2 bases and J by 4 bases, with 6 bases of the junction left unmatched. The CDR3 bases are TGTGCCAGCAGCTTAATAGCGGGAGGATGGGCAGATACGCAGTATTTT. It codes for CASSLIAGGWADTQYF.

This clonotype was observed a handful of times. This chain links TRBV11-2 with TRBJ2-1; the match to TRBD2 covers 11 bases. The CDR3 has 18 residues. The trim removed 1 base at V and 1 base at J, leaving 6 bases unmatched. Germline V gene sequence: CDR1 SGHAT, CDR2 FQNNGV. CDR3 loop: CASSLGTSGRGSYNEQFF. CDR3 nucleotides: TGTGCCAGCAGCTTAGGAACTAGCGGGAGAGGATCCTACAATGAGCAGTTCTTC. Filled out from reference TRBV11-2 and TRBJ2-1, the complete variable domain reads EAGVAQSPRYKIIEKRQSVAFWCNPISGHATLYWYQQILGQGPKLLIQFQNNGVVDDSQLPKDRFSAERLKGVDSTLKIQPAKLEDSAVYLCASSLGTSGRGSYNEQFFGPGTRLTVL.

The chain is built from TRBV7-2 and TRBJ1-4, with D unclear. Trimming stripped 4 bases from V and 6 bases from J, with 15 bases between. The germline gives CDR1 SGHTA, CDR2 FQGNSA. The CDR3 loop spans 15 amino acids. The CDR3 region is CASSSAGPPHEKLFF. DNA for the CDR3: TGTGCCAGCAGCTCCGCCGGGCCACCCCATGAAAAACTGTTTTTT.

This clonotype was detected only a few times. The chain recombines TRBV20-1 with TRBJ2-7; TRBD1 agrees at 10 bases. Trimming took 5 bases from V and 3 from J; bases not matched to a gene: 7. The CDR3 runs to 14 residues. Germline lookup yields CDR1 DFQATT and CDR2 SNEGSKA (reference sequence). Here the CDR3 reads CSAGRGQGGYEQYF. The CDR3 bases are TGCAGTGCTGGACGTGGACAGGGGGGCTACGAGCAGTACTTC.

The chain combines TRBV24-1 with TRBJ1-2; possibly TRBD1 for D (6 bases). The ends were cut back, 3 bases at V and 3 bases at J, with 7 bases in the middle. Looked up from germline, CDR1 is KGHDR and CDR2 is SFDVKD. The CDR3 loop spans 13 amino acids. CDR3 sequence reads: CATSDRQDYGYTF. In DNA form, the CDR3 reads TGTGCCACCAGTGATCGACAGGACTATGGCTACACCTTC.

V gene TRBV4-1 combines with J gene TRBJ1-1, with TRBD1 as a possible D gene (5 bases). This CDR3 is 15 amino acids long. Germline V CDR1 and CDR2: MGHRA, YSYEKL. Trimming removed 1 base at V and 3 bases at J, with 12 bases between. CDR3 nucleotide sequence: TGCGCCAGCAGCCAAGCACGGGGGTCGTACACTGAAGCTTTCTTT. Its protein product is CASSQARGSYTEAFF.

The chain couples TRBV27 to TRBJ1-1, with 9 bases matching TRBD1. The CDR3 runs 16 residues. Losses at the gene ends were 2 bases for V and 3 bases for J; bases not matched to a gene: 7. Germline loops: CDR1 MNHEY, CDR2 SMNVEV (reference sequence). CDR3 DNA: TGTGCCAGCAGTTTACGGCGACAGGGGGTCCACACTGAAGCTTTCTTT. Its translation is CASSLRRQGVHTEAFF.

About this clonotype: A much larger clone lies a single base off, so this may be a read error. The chain is built from TRBV25-1 and TRBJ2-7; 10 bases match TRBD1. The CDR3 runs 15 residues. Germline trimming cut 7 bases from V and 6 bases from J; bases unmatched to any gene: 12. Germline assignment: CDR1 MGHDK and CDR2 SYGVNS. CDR3 residues: CASTPLGTGVSEQYF. The CDR3 bases are TGTGCCAGCACCCCATTAGGGACAGGGGTTTCCGAGCAGTACTTC.

There are many counts of this clonotype. The chain is built from TRBV3-1 and TRBJ2-5; D unresolved. V was clipped by 4 bases and J by 4 bases, with 16 bases between them. This CDR3 contains 15 residues. The V gene's germline CDR1 is LGHDT and CDR2 YNNKEL (reference sequence). The CDR3 here is CASSPSAANGETQYF. DNA of the CDR3: TGTGCCAGCAGCCCATCGGCGGCGAATGGAGAGACCCAGTACTTC.

V gene TRBV25-1 combines with J gene TRBJ2-1; tentative D call: TRBD1 (5 bases). The CDR3 is 12 residues long. Germline CDR1 is MGHDK and CDR2 is SYGVNS. V was shortened by 8 bases and J by 8 bases, with 13 bases between the two germline ends. The CDR3 DNA reads TGTGCCAGCCCCAGGGAAGTCCATGAGCAGTTCTTC. Residues: CASPREVHEQFF.

The rearrangement links TRBV7-9 to TRBJ1-2; 12 bases align to TRBD1. Germline lookup yields CDR1 SEHNR and CDR2 FQNEAQ (reference sequence). J gave up 6 bases and V 5 bases, and 10 bases lay outside the gene matches. The CDR3 is made up of 16 amino acids. The CDR3 spells CASSILGTGGDHGYTF. The CDR3 DNA sequence: TGTGCCAGCAGCATCCTAGGGACAGGGGGCGATCATGGCTACACCTTC.

The V and J genes are TRBV14 and TRBJ2-1; D not certain. Germline V lookup: CDR1 SGHDN, CDR2 FVKESK. V shed 3 bases and J shed 10 bases, with 16 bases lying between them. The CDR3 sequence is 14 residues long. CDR3 region: CASSHIGPAYEQFF. CDR3 sequence (DNA): TGTGCCAGCAGCCACATTGGTCCCGCCTACGAGCAGTTCTTC.

This CDR3 reads CSASLGGGDEQYF. The CDR3 nucleotides read TGCAGTGCTAGTCTCGGCGGGGGGGACGAGCAGTACTTC. V usage is TRBV20-1 and J usage is TRBJ2-7; 9 bases line up with TRBD2. The CDR3 is 13 amino acids. The V segment lost 3 bases and the J segment 5 bases; nucleotides outside the gene matches: 5. The germline gives CDR1 DFQATT, CDR2 SNEGSKA (reference sequence).

CDR3 region: CASRTEKLEQYF. CDR3 nucleotides: TGTGCCAGCAGAACAGAGAAGCTCGAGCAGTACTTC. This chain links TRBV28 with TRBJ2-5; no reliable D call. The DNA end is more similar to TRBJ2-7, so the J call may be wrong. There are 12 residues in the CDR3. Germline values: CDR1 MDHEN, CDR2 SYDVKM.

This chain uses TRBV3-1 with TRBJ1-5, with a tentative D call TRBD1 (6 bases). The ends were cut back, 4 bases at V and 4 bases at J, with 17 bases in the middle. CDR3 length equals 16 residues. CDR1 LGHDT and CDR2 YNNKEL come from the germline V gene (reference sequence). DNA of the CDR3: TGTGCCAGCAGCCTATCTCAAGGAGGGGGAAATCAGCCCCAGCATTTT. Residues: CASSLSQGGGNQPQHF.

This rearrangement joins TRBV19 to TRBJ1-6; 7 bases are shared with TRBD1. The germline CDR1 and CDR2 sequences are LNHDA and SQIVND (reference sequence). V dropped 6 bases and J dropped 7; count of bases not matched to a gene: 12. The length of the CDR3 is 16 residues. CDR3 sequence: CASSRRQGQLNSPLHF. CDR3 DNA sequence: TGTGCCAGTAGCCGGCGGCAGGGACAGCTCAATTCACCCCTCCACTTT.

The chain couples TRBV13 to TRBJ2-7; 8 bases align to TRBD2. The germline gives CDR1 PRHDT, CDR2 FYEKMQ (reference sequence). V was clipped by 5 bases and J by 5 bases; unmatched bases: 8. CDR3 length: 14 residues. In nucleotides, the CDR3 is TGTGCCAGCAGCACCGGCGGGACTAGTCACGAGCAGTACTTC. Translation gives CASSTGGTSHEQYF.